Following are 12 T cell receptor beta chains from one sample sequenced in a study of brain T cells in children with intractable seizures. Time point reported: blood from clinic visit 5 months post-surgery; TSC patient then seizure free. The protocol was immunoSEQ multiplex PCR, while the TCRdb copy is restricted to in-frame clones and leaves out a portion. Altogether around 340,000 clones are present, 93% being singletons, with the ten largest covering 5.7%. Sequenced material: peripheral blood, taken less than 6 months after surgery. Receptor source: a boy younger than two with tuberous sclerosis and intractable seizures.

This chain joins TRBV6-2 or TRBV6-3 and TRBJ1-5; D unclear. This CDR3 has 12 amino acids. CDR1 and CDR2 (germline): MNHEY, SVGEGT. Trimming pared 6 bases from V and 9 bases from J, leaving 12 bases between. CDR3 region: CASSFVLPPQHF. In nucleotides, the CDR3 is TGTGCCAGCAGCTTCGTCCTCCCGCCCCAGCATTTT.

The rearrangement links TRBV7-6 to TRBJ2-7, with D perhaps matching TRBD1 or TRBD2 (5 bases each). V was pared by 1 base and J by 0 bases, with 19 bases between. Germline loops: CDR1 SGHVS, CDR2 FNYEAQ. The CDR3 has 18 amino acids. The CDR3: CASSLEKAGTVSSYEQYF. In DNA form, the CDR3 reads TGTGCCAGCAGCTTAGAAAAAGCCGGGACGGTAAGCTCCTACGAGCAGTACTTC.

The chain combines TRBV2 with TRBJ2-5, with D perhaps given as TRBD1 or TRBD2 (5 bases each). The germline CDR1 and CDR2 sequences are SNHLY and FYNNEI. CDR3 length equals 16 residues. With 7 bases removed from V and 7 bases from J, the gap between germline ends came to 25 bases. The CDR3 region has the DNA TGTGCCAGCACCTCCGAGGGACCTCGAGGTGTAGGGACCCAGTACTTC. This sequence encodes CASTSEGPRGVGTQYF.

CDR3 amino acids: CATSAREGRSTGELFF. CDR3 bases: TGTGCCACCAGTGCCCGGGAGGGCCGGAGCACCGGGGAGCTGTTTTTT. The chain combines TRBV24-1 with TRBJ2-2; 8 bases align to TRBD2. Germline V gives CDR1 KGHDR, CDR2 SFDVKD. The CDR3 contains 16 residues. V shed 5 bases, J shed 4 bases, and the junction held 8 bases outside the gene matches.

V usage is TRBV19 and J usage is TRBJ1-3; D perhaps matches TRBD1 (6 bases). V was pared by 9 bases and J by 0 bases, with 15 bases between. The germline V gene has CDR1 LNHDA and CDR2 SQIVND (reference sequence). The CDR3 sequence is 15 residues long. CDR3 coding DNA: TGTGCCAGCTCTAAGGGGGTGGGCTCTGGAAACACCATATATTTT. Translation gives CASSKGVGSGNTIYF.

The chain links TRBV11-3 to TRBJ2-7, with D perhaps matching TRBD1 (5 bases). CDR1 is SGHNT and CDR2 is YENEEA in the germline V gene. V shed 0 bases and J shed 2 bases, with 14 bases lying between them. The CDR3 is made up of 16 amino acids. CDR3 DNA: TGTGCCAGCAGCTTAGAGGGGCTAGGTCCACCCTACGAGCAGTACTTC. It codes for CASSLEGLGPPYEQYF.

This clone was seen once. The chain recombines TRBV5-8 with TRBJ2-7, with D maybe TRBD1 (6 bases). The length of the CDR3 is 13 residues. V was cut by 4 bases and J by 4 bases, with 12 bases left in between. The germline V gene encodes CDR1 SGHTS and CDR2 YDEGEE. The CDR3 loop is CASSPGTPYEQYF. The CDR3 coding sequence is TGTGCCAGCAGCCCCGGGACACCATACGAGCAGTACTTC.

This chain links TRBV5-8 with TRBJ1-2; 8 positions agree with TRBD1. Germline V lookup: CDR1 SGHTS, CDR2 YDEGEE. The CDR3 loop spans 14 amino acids. V gave up 3 bases and J gave up 6 bases; unmatched junction bases: 7. In nucleotides, the CDR3 is TGTGCCAGCAGCTGGTTCAGGGGGCGCGATGGCTACACCTTC. Its protein product is CASSWFRGRDGYTF.

This chain connects TRBV27 to TRBJ2-2; TRBD1 agrees at 12 bases. The CDR3 spans 15 residues. Germline V CDR1 and CDR2: MNHEY, SMNVEV (reference sequence). The V segment lost 8 bases and the J segment 13 bases; nucleotides outside the gene matches: 14. The CDR3 region is CASRGQGARTVGLFF. In DNA form, the CDR3 reads TGTGCCAGCCGGGGACAGGGGGCCCGCACGGTTGGGCTGTTTTTT.

Details on this clone: Other DNA sequences within the sample encode an identical CDR3. V gene TRBV9 combines with J gene TRBJ2-3; D unclear. Germline-derived CDR1 and CDR2 are SGDLS and YYNGEE. This CDR3 is built from 12 residues. Trimming removed 0 bases at V and 5 bases at J, with 4 bases between. The CDR3 region has the DNA TGTGCCAGCAGCGTAGTAGGAGATACGCAGTATTTT. It yields the protein CASSVVGDTQYF.

This chain connects TRBV21-1 to TRBJ1-3; the table calls TRBD1, which could not be checked here. TRBV21-1 is reported as a pseudogene. This CDR3 comprises 17 residues. The CDR3: CASRKGGQVNSGNTIYF. In DNA, the CDR3 is TGTGCCAGCAGGAAAGGCGGACAGGTCAACTCTGGAAACACCATATATTTT.

The rearrangement joins TRBV5-4 to TRBJ1-2, with 7 bases identical to TRBD1. The CDR3 length is 16 residues. V shed 0 bases, J shed 6 bases, and the junction held 11 bases outside the gene matches. The germline CDR1 and CDR2 sequences are SGHNT and YYREEE (reference sequence). CDR3 DNA sequence: TGTGCCAGCAGCTTGGGGGGGATTACAGGGGCAAATGGCTACACCTTC. Protein: CASSLGGITGANGYTF.